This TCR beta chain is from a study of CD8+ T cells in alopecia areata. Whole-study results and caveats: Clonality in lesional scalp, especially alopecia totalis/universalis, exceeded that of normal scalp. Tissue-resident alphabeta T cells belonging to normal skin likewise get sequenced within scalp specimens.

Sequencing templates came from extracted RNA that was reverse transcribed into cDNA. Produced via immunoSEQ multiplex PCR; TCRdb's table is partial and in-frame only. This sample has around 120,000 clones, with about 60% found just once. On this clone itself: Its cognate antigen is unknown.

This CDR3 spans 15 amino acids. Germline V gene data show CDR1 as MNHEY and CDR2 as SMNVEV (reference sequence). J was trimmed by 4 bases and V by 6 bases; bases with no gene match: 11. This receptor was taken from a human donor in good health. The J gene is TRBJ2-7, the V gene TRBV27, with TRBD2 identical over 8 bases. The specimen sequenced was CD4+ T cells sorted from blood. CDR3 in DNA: TGTGCCAGCAGAATCGGTAGCGGGGCGGTTTACGAGCAGTACTTC. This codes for CASRIGSGAVYEQYF.